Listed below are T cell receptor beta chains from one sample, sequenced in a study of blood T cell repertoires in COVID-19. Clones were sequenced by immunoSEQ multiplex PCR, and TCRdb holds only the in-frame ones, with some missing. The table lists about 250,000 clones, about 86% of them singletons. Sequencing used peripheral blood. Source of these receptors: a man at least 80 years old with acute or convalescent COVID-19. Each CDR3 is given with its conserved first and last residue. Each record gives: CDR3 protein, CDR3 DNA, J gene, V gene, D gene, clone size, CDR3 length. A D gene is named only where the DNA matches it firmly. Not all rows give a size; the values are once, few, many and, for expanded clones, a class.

CDR3: CASISRLGALNEQFF
DNA: TGTGCCAGCATATCCCGACTAGGGGCCCTCAATGAGCAGTTCTTC
J: TRBJ2-1
V: TRBV21-1
D: -
size: -
length: 15

CDR3: CASSTIPGQGSETQYF
DNA: TGCGCCAGCAGCACTATACCGGGACAGGGATCAGAGACCCAGTACTTC
J: TRBJ2-5
V: TRBV5-1
D: TRBD1
size: once
length: 16

CDR3: CASSSREGGEKLFF
DNA: TGTGCCAGCAGCTCCCGAGAGGGAGGTGAAAAACTGTTTTTT
J: TRBJ1-4
V: TRBV7-8
D: -
size: -
length: 14

CDR3: CASSILAGVVKNIQYF
DNA: TGTGCCAGTAGTATCCTGGCAGGGGTGGTCAAAAACATTCAGTACTTC
J: TRBJ2-4
V: TRBV19
D: -
size: -
length: 16

CDR3: CASSYSGGRGGQETQYF
DNA: TGTGCCAGCAGTTATAGCGGGGGTAGAGGTGGCCAAGAGACCCAGTACTTC
J: TRBJ2-5
V: TRBV2
D: TRBD2
size: -
length: 17

CDR3: CASSLGTGGRTGELFF
DNA: TGTGCCAGCAGCTTAGGGACAGGGGGCAGGACCGGGGAGCTGTTTTTT
J: TRBJ2-2
V: TRBV5-4
D: TRBD1
size: -
length: 16

CDR3: CASSSRTGKNEQFF
DNA: TGTGCCAGCAGCTCACGGACTGGGAAGAATGAGCAGTTCTTC
J: TRBJ2-1
V: TRBV7-2
D: -
size: -
length: 14

CDR3: CASSPLDRADQPQHF
DNA: TGTGCCAGTAGTCCACTCGACAGGGCGGATCAGCCCCAGCATTTT
J: TRBJ1-5
V: TRBV19
D: TRBD1
size: -
length: 15

CDR3: CASSPRFGYNSGNTIYF
DNA: TGCGCCAGCAGCCCCCGTTTCGGGTATAACTCTGGAAACACCATATATTTT
J: TRBJ1-3
V: TRBV4-1
D: -
size: -
length: 17

CDR3: CASREYNEQFF
DNA: TGTGCCAGTAGGGAGTACAATGAGCAGTTCTTC
J: TRBJ2-1
V: TRBV27
D: -
size: -
length: 11

CDR3: CASRTTGAGGTQYF
DNA: TGTGCCAGCAGGACGACAGGGGCCGGGGGGACCCAGTACTTC
J: TRBJ2-5
V: TRBV6-5
D: TRBD1
size: -
length: 14

CDR3: CASSPIMGGAGGNQPQHF
DNA: TGTGCCAGCAGCCCGATTATGGGAGGGGCGGGCGGCAATCAGCCCCAGCATTTT
J: TRBJ1-5
V: TRBV7-2
D: -
size: -
length: 18

CDR3: CASSLGTSGTNEQFF
DNA: TGTGCCAGCAGCCTCGGGACTAGCGGGACCAATGAGCAGTTCTTC
J: TRBJ2-1
V: TRBV4-2
D: TRBD2
size: -
length: 15

CDR3: CASSPRTSRNTDTQYF
DNA: TGTGCCAGCAGCCCTCGAACTAGCAGAAACACAGATACGCAGTATTTT
J: TRBJ2-3
V: TRBV7-8
D: -
size: -
length: 16

CDR3: CASTFPTEIGQFF
DNA: TGTGCCAGCACCTTCCCTACGGAGATCGGACAGTTCTTC
J: TRBJ2-1
V: TRBV7-2
D: -
size: -
length: 13

CDR3: CASSPDRVGYEQYF
DNA: TGTGCCAGCTCACCGGACAGGGTTGGGTACGAGCAGTACTTC
J: TRBJ2-7
V: TRBV18
D: TRBD1
size: -
length: 14

CDR3: CASSPDRTNSPLHF
DNA: TGTGCCAGCTCCCCGGACAGGACTAATTCACCCCTCCACTTT
J: TRBJ1-6
V: TRBV18
D: TRBD1
size: -
length: 14

CDR3: CASSLGRGSEETQYF
DNA: TGTGCCAGCAGCCTTGGGAGAGGTAGCGAAGAGACCCAGTACTTC
J: TRBJ2-5
V: TRBV7-9
D: -
size: few
length: 15